This T cell receptor beta chain was documented in a study of memory CD4+ T cells and cytomegalovirus serostatus. Study-wide context: Donors were healthy Belgian adults, fewer than ten CMV seropositive and 24 seronegative.

In regard to this clone: Its antigen is unknown.

Points from the study as a whole: CD4+ memory repertoires contained about 40% of the roughly 160 reported CMV TCRbeta sequences.

Sequencing was performed with immunoSEQ multiplex PCR; in TCRdb, only in-frame clones are kept and a portion is missing. Of 55,000 or so clones in the sample, around 83% were seen once. The sort gate was single viable CD3+CD4+CD8-CD45RO+ cells for memory CD4+ T cells. Trimming at V came to 5 bases and at J to 2 bases, leaving 3 bases not matched to a gene. Germline values: CDR1 SNHLY, CDR2 FYNNEI. The CDR3 length is 15 residues. The TCR comes from an adult in good health and CMV-seropositive. The sequenced sample consisted of memory CD4+ T cells from blood. The J gene is TRBJ2-3, the V gene TRBV2; TRBD2 matches 11 bases. CDR3 amino acids: CASSPLAGVTDTQYF. The CDR3 region has the DNA TGTGCCAGCAGTCCACTAGCGGGGGTCACAGATACGCAGTATTTT.